A selection of T cell receptor beta chains follows, all from one sample in a study of blood T cell repertoires in COVID-19. This table comes from immunoSEQ multiplex PCR, and its TCRdb copy is limited to in-frame clones, with some not included. This table holds about 210,000 clones, 80% found once. The sample comprised peripheral blood. The receptors here all came from a man aged 55 to 70 with acute or convalescent COVID-19. The CDR3 runs from the conserved cysteine through the conserved F or W. Fields, in order: D gene, J gene, V gene, clone size, CDR3 protein, CDR3 DNA. D genes are given only for firm matches. Clone sizes are given selectively: once, few, many, or a class where the clone is expanded.

>.|TRBJ1-2|TRBV6-5|.
CASSQFNYGYTF
TGTGCCAGCAGTCAATTTAACTATGGCTACACCTTC
>TRBD1|TRBJ2-7|TRBV7-2|.
CASSYGTGLEQYF
TGTGCCAGCAGCTACGGGACAGGGCTCGAGCAGTACTTC
>.|TRBJ1-4|TRBV6-1|.
CASSEVSGGGGEKLFF
TGTGCCAGCAGTGAAGTATCGGGAGGAGGAGGAGAAAAACTGTTTTTT
>TRBD1|TRBJ1-2|TRBV25-1|once
CASSELTGGNYGYTF
TGTGCCAGCAGTGAATTAACAGGGGGAAACTATGGCTACACCTTC
>.|TRBJ1-6|TRBV2|.
CASSRESPLHF
TGTGCCAGCAGCAGGGAATCACCCCTCCACTTT
>.|TRBJ1-3|TRBV10-3|.
CAISDRGGNTIYF
TGTGCCATCAGTGATAGAGGGGGAAACACCATATATTTT
>TRBD1|TRBJ2-5|TRBV29-1|.
CSVNDRDRYETQYF
TGCAGCGTTAATGACAGGGATCGGTACGAGACCCAGTACTTC
>.|TRBJ2-3|TRBV27|once
CASSQARGSSTDTQYF
TGTGCCAGCAGTCAGGCCCGGGGGTCTAGCACAGATACGCAGTATTTT
>.|TRBJ1-2|TRBV25-1|.
CASSESGSGKGIGYTF
TGTGCCAGCAGTGAATCGGGGTCAGGTAAAGGGATTGGCTACACCTTC
>.|TRBJ2-7|TRBV2|.
CASSPTGYEQYF
TGTGCCAGCAGCCCCACAGGATACGAGCAGTACTTC
>.|TRBJ2-7|TRBV21-1|once
CASSKKLDCSHEQYF
TGTGCCAGCAGCAAAAAGCTAGATTGTTCCCACGAGCAGTACTTC
>TRBD1|TRBJ1-4|TRBV5-1|.
CASSSGQYVVNEKLFF
TGCGCCAGCAGCTCGGGACAGTACGTGGTTAATGAAAAACTGTTTTTT
>.|TRBJ2-1|TRBV19|many
CASSIGGVDEQFF
TGTGCCAGTAGTATTGGCGGGGTAGATGAGCAGTTCTTC
>.|TRBJ1-2|TRBV24-1|.
CATSDYTGRGYTF
TGTGCCACCAGTGATTATACAGGGAGAGGCTACACCTTC
>TRBD1|TRBJ2-7|TRBV25-1|.
CASSGQGYEQYF
TGTGCCAGCAGTGGACAGGGCTACGAGCAGTACTTC
>.|TRBJ1-5|TRBV12-3/TRBV12-4|.
CASSLSGDQPQHF
TGTGCCAGCAGTTTGAGCGGGGATCAGCCCCAGCATTTT
>TRBD1|TRBJ2-3|TRBV19|.
CASGTLGTGGPSTDTQYF
TGTGCCTCGGGCACTTTGGGGACAGGAGGCCCTAGCACAGATACGCAGTATTTT
>.|TRBJ2-4|TRBV6-2/TRBV6-3|.
CASSTGEARHIQYF
TGTGCCAGCAGCACCGGTGAAGCTAGGCACATTCAGTACTTC
>TRBD1|TRBJ2-2|TRBV11-3|.
CASSFFTGGNTGELFF
TGTGCCAGCAGCTTTTTTACAGGGGGCAACACCGGGGAGCTGTTTTTT
>.|TRBJ1-5|TRBV19|.
CASMRRVFNQPQHF
TGTGCCAGTATGCGCAGGGTGTTTAATCAGCCCCAGCATTTT
>.|TRBJ1-2|TRBV18|.
CASSPSPGPNYGYTF
TGTGCCAGCTCACCCTCCCCGGGTCCTAACTATGGCTACACCTTC
>.|TRBJ1-5|TRBV7-9|.
CASSPTGGQPQHF
TGTGCCAGCAGCCCAACAGGTGGACAGCCCCAGCATTTT
>TRBD2|TRBJ2-1|TRBV11-2|.
CASSLQRLASNEQFF
TGTGCCAGCAGCTTACAGAGACTAGCGAGTAATGAGCAGTTCTTC
>TRBD2|TRBJ2-1|TRBV2|.
CASSETIAGGGYNEQFF
TGTGCCAGCAGTGAAACTATAGCGGGAGGGGGGTACAATGAGCAGTTCTTC
>.|TRBJ2-1|TRBV12-3/TRBV12-4|few
CASSFFSMDEQFF
TGTGCCAGCAGTTTCTTTAGCATGGATGAGCAGTTCTTC
>.|TRBJ1-3|TRBV18|.
CASSHTPKSSGNTIYF
TGTGCCAGCTCACATACTCCTAAGAGCTCTGGAAACACCATATATTTT
>TRBD1|TRBJ1-2|TRBV6-5|once
CASSSGQTLSNYGYTF
TGTGCCAGCAGTTCGGGACAGACCCTGTCTAACTATGGCTACACCTTC
>TRBD2|TRBJ2-2|TRBV24-1|.
CATSAPTSGTGELFF
TGTGCCACCAGTGCCCCAACTAGCGGGACCGGGGAGCTGTTTTTT
>TRBD2|TRBJ2-3|TRBV9|.
CASSARSSGSVTDTQYF
TGTGCCAGCAGCGCGAGATCTAGCGGGAGTGTAACAGATACGCAGTATTTT
>.|TRBJ2-7|TRBV10-3|.
CAIKGVSYEQYF
TGTGCCATCAAGGGGGTCTCCTACGAGCAGTACTTC
>.|TRBJ2-3|TRBV6-5|.
CASTLTISSTDTQYF
TGTGCCAGCACCCTAACTATCTCTAGCACAGATACGCAGTATTTT
>TRBD1|TRBJ1-5|TRBV6-5|.
CASVWDRVANQPQHF
TGTGCCAGCGTATGGGACAGGGTGGCCAATCAGCCCCAGCATTTT
>.|TRBJ1-6|TRBV4-2|few
CASSREKADSPLHF
TGTGCCAGCAGCCGGGAGAAGGCGGATTCACCCCTCCACTTT
>.|TRBJ1-2|TRBV7-8|once
CASSLEDLLSLSGF
TGTGCCAGCAGCTTAGAGGACTTACTCTCCCTCTCGGGCTTC
>.|TRBJ2-1|TRBV5-1|.
CASSFRSQVGNEQFF
TGCGCCAGCAGCTTTCGCAGCCAGGTGGGCAATGAGCAGTTCTTC
>TRBD1|TRBJ1-6|TRBV6-5|.
CAAKGQGTSPLHF
TGTGCCGCCAAGGGACAGGGTACTTCACCCCTCCACTTT
>.|TRBJ2-7|TRBV29-1|.
CSVSLDFGEQYF
TGCAGCGTTTCCCTAGATTTCGGCGAGCAGTACTTC
>TRBD2|TRBJ2-3|TRBV7-3|.
CASSLTGTSGITSTDTQYF
TGTGCCAGCAGCTTAACGGGGACTAGCGGGATAACTAGCACAGATACGCAGTATTTT
>TRBD2|TRBJ2-2|TRBV13|.
CASKVTSGNTGELFF
TGTGCCAGCAAGGTGACTAGCGGGAACACCGGGGAGCTGTTTTTT
>TRBD1|TRBJ1-4|TRBV30|few
CAWGQGVSEKLFF
TGTGCCTGGGGACAGGGGGTTTCTGAAAAACTGTTTTTT
>TRBD2|TRBJ2-1|TRBV10-1|.
CASSESRTSGYNEQFF
TGCGCCAGCAGTGAGTCCCGGACTAGCGGGTACAATGAGCAGTTCTTC
>TRBD1|TRBJ1-2|TRBV9|.
CASSVAARRTGTNYGYTF
TGTGCCAGCAGCGTAGCTGCGAGAAGGACAGGGACTAACTATGGCTACACCTTC
>TRBD1|TRBJ2-1|TRBV5-5|.
CASSLAARETGGFF
TGTGCCAGCAGCTTGGCCGCGAGGGAGACAGGGGGGTTCTTC
>TRBD2|TRBJ2-1|TRBV6-4|.
CASSPRTSGGHGSYNEQFF
TGTGCCAGCTCTCCCCGGACTAGCGGGGGGCATGGGTCCTACAATGAGCAGTTCTTC
>TRBD1|TRBJ1-6|TRBV6-5|.
CASRRDRANSPLHF
TGTGCCAGCAGACGAGACAGGGCTAATTCACCCCTCCACTTT
>TRBD1|TRBJ2-3|TRBV6-6|.
CASSSRTGRSADTQYF
TGTGCCAGCAGTTCAAGGACAGGGCGAAGCGCAGATACGCAGTATTTT
>.|TRBJ1-4|TRBV19|.
CASSRGSSLFF
TGTGCCAGTAGTCGGGGGTCCTCTCTGTTTTTT
>.|TRBJ1-1|TRBV5-1|once
CASSLAGVDGTEAFF
TGCGCCAGCAGCTTGGCGGGGGTAGATGGCACTGAAGCTTTCTTT
>TRBD1|TRBJ1-4|TRBV19|.
CASSTSRDRGGEKLFF
TGTGCCAGTAGTACCTCGCGGGACAGGGGTGGGGAAAAACTGTTTTTT
>.|TRBJ2-1|TRBV4-2|.
CASSQAGEPEEFF
TGTGCCAGCAGCCAAGCGGGGGAACCCGAGGAGTTCTTC
>TRBD1|TRBJ1-3|TRBV30|.
CAWDQGVGNTIYF
TGTGCCTGGGACCAGGGGGTTGGAAACACCATATATTTT
>.|TRBJ1-5|TRBV7-9|once
CASSLNGPQHF
TGTGCCAGCAGCTTAAACGGGCCCCAGCATTTT
>.|TRBJ1-4|TRBV29-1|.
CSVEVGAGTNEKLFF
TGCAGCGTTGAAGTAGGGGCAGGCACTAATGAAAAACTGTTTTTT